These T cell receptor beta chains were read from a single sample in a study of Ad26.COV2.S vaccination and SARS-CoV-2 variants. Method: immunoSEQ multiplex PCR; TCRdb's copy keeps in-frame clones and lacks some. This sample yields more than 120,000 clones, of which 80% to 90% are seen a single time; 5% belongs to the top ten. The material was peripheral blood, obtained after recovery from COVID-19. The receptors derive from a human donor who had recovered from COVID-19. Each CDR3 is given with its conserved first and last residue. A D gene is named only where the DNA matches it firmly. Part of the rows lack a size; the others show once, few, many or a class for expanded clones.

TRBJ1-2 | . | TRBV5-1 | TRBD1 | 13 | TGCGCCAGCAGCTTACAGGGGGCGGGTGGCTACACCTTC | CASSLQGAGGYTF
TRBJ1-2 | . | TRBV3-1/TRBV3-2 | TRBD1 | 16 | TGTGCCAGCAGCCAAGATAGCAGGGGGCGGGGCTATGGCTACACCTTC | CASSQDSRGRGYGYTF
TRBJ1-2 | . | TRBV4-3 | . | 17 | TGCGCCAGCAGCCAAGATCCCCCTCCACGGGTTAACTATGGCTACACCTTC | CASSQDPPPRVNYGYTF
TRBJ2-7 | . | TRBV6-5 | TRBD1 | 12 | TGTGCCACAATGGACAGGGTCTACGAGCAGTACTTC | CATMDRVYEQYF
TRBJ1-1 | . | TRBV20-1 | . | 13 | TGCAGTGCTAGTCTCCGGGAGAACACTGAAGCTTTCTTT | CSASLRENTEAFF
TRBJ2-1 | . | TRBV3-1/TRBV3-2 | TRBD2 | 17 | TGTGCCAGCAGCCTGGGACTAGCGGGGGCTGTTAACAATGAGCAGTTCTTC | CASSLGLAGAVNNEQFF
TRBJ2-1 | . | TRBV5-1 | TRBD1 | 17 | TGCGCCAGCAGCTTGATTTGGTCAGGGGGACCCTACAATGAGCAGTTCTTC | CASSLIWSGGPYNEQFF
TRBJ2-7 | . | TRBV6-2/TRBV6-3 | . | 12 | TGTGCCAGCAGTACATCTTACTACGAGCAGTACTTC | CASSTSYYEQYF
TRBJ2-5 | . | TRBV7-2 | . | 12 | TGTGCCAGCAGCCCCCTCCAAGAGACCCAGTACTTC | CASSPLQETQYF
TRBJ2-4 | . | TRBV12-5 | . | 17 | TGTGCTAGTGGTTTGCGGTACGGGGCGCTGACCAAAAACATTCAGTACTTC | CASGLRYGALTKNIQYF
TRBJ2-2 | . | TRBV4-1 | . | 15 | TGCGCCAGCAGCAGGGGCACAGCGAACACCGGGGAGCTGTTTTTT | CASSRGTANTGELFF
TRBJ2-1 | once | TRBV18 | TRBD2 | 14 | TGTGCCAGCTCCCTAGCGGGGGGGCAGTATGAGCAGTTCTTC | CASSLAGGQYEQFF
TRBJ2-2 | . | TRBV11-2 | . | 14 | TGTGCCAGCAGCTTAGTACTGCAGACCGGGGAGCTGTTTTTT | CASSLVLQTGELFF
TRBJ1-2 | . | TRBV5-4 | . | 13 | TGTGCCAGCAGCTACAGGGAAAAGAGTGGCTACACCTTC | CASSYREKSGYTF
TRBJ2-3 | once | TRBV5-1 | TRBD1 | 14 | TGCGCCAGCAGCTGGGGACAGGGACCGGATACGCAGTATTTT | CASSWGQGPDTQYF
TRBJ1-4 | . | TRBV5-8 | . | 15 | TGTGCCAGCAGGGGTACAGGGACGGTGAAGGAAAAACTGTTTTTT | CASRGTGTVKEKLFF
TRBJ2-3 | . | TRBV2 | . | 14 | TGTGCCAGCAGTGAGTCAGCTAGCACAGATACGCAGTATTTT | CASSESASTDTQYF
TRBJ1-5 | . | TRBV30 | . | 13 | TGTGCCTGGAACCTTTGGAGCAATCAGCCCCAGCATTTT | CAWNLWSNQPQHF
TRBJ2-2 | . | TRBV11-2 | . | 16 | TGTGCCAGCAGCATGTACGGGGGAGCGAACACCGGGGAGCTGTTTTTT | CASSMYGGANTGELFF
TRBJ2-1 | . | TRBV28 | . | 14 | TGTGCCAGCAGTTTTCAGGGTTCCTACAATGAGCAGTTCTTC | CASSFQGSYNEQFF
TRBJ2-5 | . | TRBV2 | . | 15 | TGTGCCAGCAGTGAGCCCTCTATAGCACAAGAGACCCAGTACTTC | CASSEPSIAQETQYF
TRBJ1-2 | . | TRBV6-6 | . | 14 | TGTGCCAGCAGTTATGCCGGGGCCGGGTATGGCTACACCTTC | CASSYAGAGYGYTF
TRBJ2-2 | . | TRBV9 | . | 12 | TGTGCCAGCAGCTTTAACACCGGGGAGCTGTTTTTT | CASSFNTGELFF
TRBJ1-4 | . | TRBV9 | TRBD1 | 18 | TGTGCCAGCAGCTCCAGAGACGGGACAGGGATTCCTAATGAAAAACTGTTTTTT | CASSSRDGTGIPNEKLFF
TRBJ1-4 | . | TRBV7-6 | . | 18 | TGTGCCAGCAGCCCTCAAGGGAGGGGGACGCGGGTTAATGAAAAACTGTTTTTT | CASSPQGRGTRVNEKLFF
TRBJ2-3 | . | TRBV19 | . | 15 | TGTGCCAGTAGTAGTGACGGACAAGGGACAGATACGCAGTATTTT | CASSSDGQGTDTQYF
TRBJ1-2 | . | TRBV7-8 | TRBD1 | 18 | TGTGCCAGCAGCTTGGTCTTGGGAGAGACAGGGGGGGACTATGGCTACACCTTC | CASSLVLGETGGDYGYTF
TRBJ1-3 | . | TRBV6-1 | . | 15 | TGTGCCAGCAGTGATAGACAGAACTCTGGAAACACCATATATTTT | CASSDRQNSGNTIYF
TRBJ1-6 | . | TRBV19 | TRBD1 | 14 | TGTGCCAGTAGCCGAGGGGGCCTAAGTTCACCCCTCCACTTT | CASSRGGLSSPLHF
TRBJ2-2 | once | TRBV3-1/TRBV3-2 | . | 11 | TGTGCCAGCAAAATTGGCCGGGAGCTGTTTTTT | CASKIGRELFF
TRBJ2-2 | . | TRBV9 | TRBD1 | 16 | TGTGCCAGCAGCGCCCGGGCGACAGGGGATGGCGGGGAGCTGTTTTTT | CASSARATGDGGELFF
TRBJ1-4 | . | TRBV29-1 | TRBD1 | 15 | TGCAGCGTTAACCTTCCAGGGGGCGCTCGGGAAAAACTGTTTTTT | CSVNLPGGAREKLFF
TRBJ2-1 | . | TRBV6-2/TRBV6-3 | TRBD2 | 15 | TGTGCCAGCAGTACCCACACTAGCGGGTACAATGAGCAGTTCTTC | CASSTHTSGYNEQFF
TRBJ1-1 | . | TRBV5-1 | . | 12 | TGCGCCAGCAGCTACGAAGGAACTGAAGCTTTCTTT | CASSYEGTEAFF
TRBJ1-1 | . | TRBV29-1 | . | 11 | TGCAGCGTTGTCCGGGGGGCTGAAGCTTTCTTT | CSVVRGAEAFF
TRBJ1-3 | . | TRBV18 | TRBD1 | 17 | TGTGCCAGCTCACCCAACCCGGGACAGACGAGGGGAAACACCATATATTTT | CASSPNPGQTRGNTIYF
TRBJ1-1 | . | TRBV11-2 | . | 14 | TGTGCCAGCAGCGCGAAGGCGGCTAACACTGAAGCTTTCTTT | CASSAKAANTEAFF
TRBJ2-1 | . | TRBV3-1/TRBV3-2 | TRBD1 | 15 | TGTGCCAGCAGCCGTGGACAGGGGAACTACAATGAGCAGTTCTTC | CASSRGQGNYNEQFF
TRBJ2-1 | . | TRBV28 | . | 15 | TGTGCCAGCAGTTTTGTTGACCTCACCCTGGATGAGCAGTTCTTC | CASSFVDLTLDEQFF
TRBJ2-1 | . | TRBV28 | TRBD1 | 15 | TGTGCCAGCAGACCGACGGGACAGGGACTAAATGAGCAGTTCTTC | CASRPTGQGLNEQFF
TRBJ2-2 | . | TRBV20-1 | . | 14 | TGCAGTGCTAGTCTTAGGACGAACACCGGGGAGCTGTTTTTT | CSASLRTNTGELFF
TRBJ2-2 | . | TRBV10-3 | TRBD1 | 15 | TGTGCCATCAGTGATTCCGTGACAGGGGTCGGGGAGCTGTTTTTT | CAISDSVTGVGELFF
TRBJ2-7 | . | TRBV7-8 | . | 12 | TGTGCCAGCAGCCCCTCCCTTGGGGAGCAGTACTTC | CASSPSLGEQYF
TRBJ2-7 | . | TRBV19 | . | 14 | TGTGCCAGTAGTACCCCAGGGGGGGCCTACGAGCAGTACTTC | CASSTPGGAYEQYF
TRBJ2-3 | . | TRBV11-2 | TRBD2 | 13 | TGTGCCAGCAGCCCCGGGGGGGCAGATACGCAGTATTTT | CASSPGGADTQYF
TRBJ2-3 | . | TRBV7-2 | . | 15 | TGTGCCAGCAGCTTTTTGGGGATCGGAACAGATACGCAGTATTTT | CASSFLGIGTDTQYF
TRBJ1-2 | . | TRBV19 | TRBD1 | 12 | TGTGCCAGTTGGACAGGGTGGAATGGCTACACCTTC | CASWTGWNGYTF
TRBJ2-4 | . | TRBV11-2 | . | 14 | TGTGCCAGCAGCTTAGGGGGTCTCGGGAGCGTTCAGTACTTC | CASSLGGLGSVQYF
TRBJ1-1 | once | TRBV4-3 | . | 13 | TGCGCCAGCAGCTCTACACGGAACACTGAAGCTTTCTTT | CASSSTRNTEAFF
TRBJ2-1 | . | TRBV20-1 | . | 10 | TGCAGTGCTAGTGTCGATGAGCAGTTCTTC | CSASVDEQFF
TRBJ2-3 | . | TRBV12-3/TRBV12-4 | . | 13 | TGTGCCAGCAGTTTTCAGACTACAGATACGCAGTATTTT | CASSFQTTDTQYF